This T cell receptor beta chain was captured in a study of blood T cell repertoires in COVID-19. This table comes from immunoSEQ multiplex PCR, and its TCRdb copy is limited to in-frame clones, with some not included. The table records about 240,000 clones, roughly 80% of them present only once. This CDR3 is built from 15 residues. The germline V and J ends were trimmed by 5 bases and 0 bases, with 13 bases remaining between them. Germline CDR1 MNHEY, CDR2 SVGAGI. The gene calls are TRBV6-5 and TRBJ1-1; a weak D match, TRBD1 (6 bases). The TCR originated in a woman in her seventies with acute or convalescent COVID-19. The sample taken for sequencing was peripheral blood. The CDR3 region is CASSTRGGLNTEAFF. CDR3 DNA sequence: TGTGCCAGCAGTACCAGGGGCGGCTTGAACACTGAAGCTTTCTTT.